This T cell receptor beta chain originates from a study of blood T cell repertoires in COVID-19. CDR1 is SNHLY, CDR2 FYNNEI, per germline. The CDR3 totals 15 residues. Trimming removed 6 bases from V and 6 bases from J; junction bases left unmatched: 8. Generated by immunoSEQ multiplex PCR, the TCRdb table keeps only in-frame clones and is missing some. This table holds approximately 190,000 clones, roughly four fifths found once. The TCR comes from a woman aged 70-85 years with active or convalescent COVID-19. This chain uses TRBV2 with TRBJ2-1, with TRBD1 matching over 10 bases. Sequencing input: peripheral blood. The CDR3 spells CASSADRGAFNEQFF. Written as DNA, the CDR3 is TGTGCCAGCAGCGCGGACAGGGGGGCTTTCAATGAGCAGTTCTTC.